This T cell receptor (beta chain) emerged from a study of T-cell memory formation after mild COVID-19. A 5'RACE reaction primed in the constant segment made cDNA libraries of TCR alpha and TCR beta, and these carried sample barcodes and UMIs. TCRdb re-called the 5' RACE reads through MiXCR, storing one row per CDR3 protein. The sample has hundreds of thousands of distinct CDR3 sequences, roughly 22% seen once. The CDR3 consists of 13 residues. V lost 6 bases and J 8 bases, leaving 14 bases between the germline ends. Germline V gives CDR1 MNHNS, CDR2 SASEGT. Worth noting for this clonotype: The antigen remains undetermined.

The study, taken as a whole, reports: Clones that shrank (day 15 to 85) were balanced CD4/CD8, whereas later expanders leaned CD4+.

The TCR comes from an adult woman who had mild COVID-19 (a few samples of this study predate the infection). Cell type and time point are not known. This chain joins TRBV6-1 and TRBJ1-5; D gene ambiguous. Sequenced material: PBMCs or a T cell subset sorted from them (not recorded which). The CDR3 nucleotides read TGTGCCAGCAGCGGGGTCCAGAGGGAGCCCCAGCATTTT. Encoded protein: CASSGVQREPQHF.